Listed below are T cell receptor beta chains from one sample, sequenced in a study of tumor-infiltrating lymphocytes in localized non-small cell lung cancer. The data were produced by immunoSEQ multiplex PCR, yet TCRdb's version contains in-frame clones alone and is incomplete. The data show about 23,000 clones, 73% seen once. Specimen: lung tumor tissue. The receptors were sampled from a human donor with non-small cell lung cancer. Each CDR3 is given with its conserved first and last residue. The order of the fields is clone size, V gene, J gene, D gene, CDR3 protein, CDR3 DNA. A D gene is named only where the DNA matches it firmly. Only part of the rows carry a size: once, few, many, or a class if the clone is expanded.

clone size: NA; V gene: TRBV5-4; J gene: TRBJ2-7; D gene: TRBD1; CDR3 protein: CASSLGQGAQEQYF; CDR3 DNA: TGTGCCAGCAGCTTGGGACAGGGAGCGCAAGAGCAGTACTTC
clone size: NA; V gene: TRBV11-3; J gene: TRBJ1-2; D gene: NA; CDR3 protein: CASSPQARGTGYTF; CDR3 DNA: TGTGCCAGCAGCCCACAGGCCCGTGGGACTGGCTACACCTTC
clone size: NA; V gene: TRBV4-3; J gene: TRBJ2-5; D gene: NA; CDR3 protein: CASSLNGDQETQYF; CDR3 DNA: TGCGCCAGCAGCCTAAACGGAGACCAAGAGACCCAGTACTTC
clone size: few; V gene: TRBV6-6; J gene: TRBJ1-2; D gene: NA; CDR3 protein: CASSYGSGDGYTF; CDR3 DNA: TGTGCCAGCAGTTACGGGTCAGGGGATGGCTACACCTTC
clone size: NA; V gene: TRBV7-2; J gene: TRBJ2-5; D gene: NA; CDR3 protein: CASRPGQTQETQYF; CDR3 DNA: TGTGCCAGCAGGCCTGGACAGACCCAAGAGACCCAGTACTTC
clone size: NA; V gene: TRBV10-2; J gene: TRBJ1-1; D gene: TRBD1; CDR3 protein: CASGTGDFVAFF; CDR3 DNA: TGCGCCAGCGGGACAGGAGACTTTGTAGCTTTCTTT
clone size: NA; V gene: TRBV18; J gene: TRBJ2-1; D gene: TRBD1; CDR3 protein: CASSPPTGGAYNEQFF; CDR3 DNA: TGTGCCAGCTCACCACCCACAGGGGGTGCCTACAATGAGCAGTTCTTC
clone size: NA; V gene: TRBV2; J gene: TRBJ2-1; D gene: NA; CDR3 protein: CASVTDAAYNEQFF; CDR3 DNA: TGTGCCAGCGTTACAGACGCCGCCTACAATGAGCAGTTCTTC
clone size: NA; V gene: TRBV7-2; J gene: TRBJ2-5; D gene: TRBD1; CDR3 protein: CASSSQGARETQYF; CDR3 DNA: TGTGCCAGCAGCTCACAGGGGGCGAGAGAGACCCAGTACTTC
clone size: NA; V gene: TRBV19; J gene: TRBJ1-4; D gene: TRBD1; CDR3 protein: CASKDRGRDEKLFF; CDR3 DNA: TGTGCCAGTAAGGACAGGGGAAGGGATGAAAAACTGTTTTTT
clone size: NA; V gene: TRBV6-1; J gene: TRBJ2-3; D gene: TRBD2; CDR3 protein: CASSPRAGDDTQYF; CDR3 DNA: TGTGCCAGCAGCCCAAGAGCGGGGGATGATACGCAGTATTTT
clone size: NA; V gene: TRBV10-3; J gene: TRBJ2-1; D gene: NA; CDR3 protein: CAISESQGEQFF; CDR3 DNA: TGTGCCATCAGTGAGTCTCAGGGAGAGCAGTTCTTC
clone size: few; V gene: TRBV5-1; J gene: TRBJ2-2; D gene: TRBD1; CDR3 protein: CASSLSQGVTGELFF; CDR3 DNA: TGCGCCAGCAGCTTATCCCAGGGGGTCACCGGGGAGCTGTTTTTT
clone size: NA; V gene: TRBV7-3; J gene: TRBJ2-3; D gene: NA; CDR3 protein: CASSLNQGGIDTQYF; CDR3 DNA: TGTGCCAGCAGCTTAAATCAGGGAGGAATAGATACGCAGTATTTT
clone size: few; V gene: TRBV18; J gene: TRBJ1-1; D gene: NA; CDR3 protein: CASSPGRNTEAFF; CDR3 DNA: TGTGCCAGCTCCCCAGGACGGAACACTGAAGCTTTCTTT
clone size: NA; V gene: TRBV11-2; J gene: TRBJ1-2; D gene: TRBD1; CDR3 protein: CASSPSGQGSGYTF; CDR3 DNA: TGTGCCAGCAGCCCCTCCGGACAGGGCTCTGGCTACACCTTC
clone size: NA; V gene: TRBV6-6; J gene: TRBJ2-3; D gene: TRBD2; CDR3 protein: CASSQALAGIDTQYF; CDR3 DNA: TGTGCCAGCAGTCAAGCACTAGCGGGGATAGATACGCAGTATTTT
clone size: NA; V gene: TRBV6-1; J gene: TRBJ1-6; D gene: NA; CDR3 protein: CASSEVTGNSPLHF; CDR3 DNA: TGTGCCAGCAGTGAAGTCACCGGTAATTCACCCCTCCACTTT
clone size: NA; V gene: TRBV6-5; J gene: TRBJ1-2; D gene: NA; CDR3 protein: CASGGGFSSDGYTF; CDR3 DNA: TGTGCCAGCGGGGGGGGCTTTTCGTCGGATGGCTACACCTTC
clone size: NA; V gene: TRBV30; J gene: TRBJ2-2; D gene: TRBD1; CDR3 protein: CAWTRDRATGELFF; CDR3 DNA: TGTGCCTGGACCCGGGACAGGGCCACCGGGGAGCTGTTTTTT
clone size: once; V gene: TRBV6-6; J gene: TRBJ2-1; D gene: NA; CDR3 protein: CASLRGGTNEQFF; CDR3 DNA: TGTGCCAGCCTCCGAGGGGGGACCAATGAGCAGTTCTTC
clone size: NA; V gene: TRBV4-3; J gene: TRBJ2-1; D gene: TRBD1; CDR3 protein: CASSQETGRNEQFF; CDR3 DNA: TGCGCCAGCAGCCAAGAGACAGGGCGCAATGAGCAGTTCTTC
clone size: NA; V gene: TRBV10-3; J gene: TRBJ1-2; D gene: TRBD1; CDR3 protein: CAISEGQGASGYTF; CDR3 DNA: TGTGCCATCAGTGAGGGACAGGGGGCGAGTGGCTACACCTTC
clone size: NA; V gene: TRBV27; J gene: TRBJ2-7; D gene: TRBD1; CDR3 protein: CASSPIRDSPYEQYF; CDR3 DNA: TGTGCCAGCAGTCCGATCCGGGACAGCCCCTACGAGCAGTACTTC
clone size: NA; V gene: TRBV9; J gene: TRBJ2-1; D gene: TRBD2; CDR3 protein: CASSVGLAGIYNEQFF; CDR3 DNA: TGTGCCAGCAGCGTCGGACTAGCGGGGATCTACAATGAGCAGTTCTTC
clone size: few; V gene: TRBV25-1; J gene: TRBJ1-3; D gene: NA; CDR3 protein: CASSPGRDTIYF; CDR3 DNA: TGTGCCAGCAGCCCCGGGAGGGACACCATATATTTT
clone size: NA; V gene: TRBV7-9; J gene: TRBJ1-1; D gene: NA; CDR3 protein: CASSSHGGMRSPEAFF; CDR3 DNA: TGTGCCAGCAGCTCCCATGGAGGGATGCGCTCGCCTGAAGCTTTCTTT
clone size: NA; V gene: TRBV25-1; J gene: TRBJ1-2; D gene: NA; CDR3 protein: CASSESRSLGYTF; CDR3 DNA: TGTGCCAGCAGTGAAAGTAGGTCCTTGGGCTACACCTTC
clone size: NA; V gene: TRBV4-3; J gene: TRBJ1-1; D gene: NA; CDR3 protein: CASSQDRMGTEAFF; CDR3 DNA: TGCGCCAGCAGCCAAGATCGAATGGGGACTGAAGCTTTCTTT
clone size: NA; V gene: TRBV2; J gene: TRBJ2-7; D gene: TRBD1; CDR3 protein: CASSEARQGAKEQYF; CDR3 DNA: TGTGCCAGCAGTGAAGCGCGGCAGGGGGCAAAAGAGCAGTACTTC
clone size: NA; V gene: TRBV7-2; J gene: TRBJ2-5; D gene: TRBD1; CDR3 protein: CASSLGTGGRETQYF; CDR3 DNA: TGTGCCAGCAGCTTAGGTACAGGGGGCAGGGAGACCCAGTACTTC
clone size: NA; V gene: TRBV7-9; J gene: TRBJ1-2; D gene: NA; CDR3 protein: CASSVIWGVHLLFF; CDR3 DNA: TGTGCCAGCAGCGTTATATGGGGGGTTCACCTCCTCTTCTTC
clone size: NA; V gene: TRBV6-5; J gene: TRBJ2-1; D gene: NA; CDR3 protein: CASSFGTSQFF; CDR3 DNA: TGTGCCAGCAGTTTCGGGACTTCGCAGTTCTTC
clone size: NA; V gene: TRBV4-3; J gene: TRBJ2-1; D gene: TRBD2; CDR3 protein: CASSQDTAGGREQFF; CDR3 DNA: TGCGCCAGCAGCCAAGATACAGCGGGGGGGCGGGAGCAGTTCTTC
clone size: NA; V gene: TRBV11-2; J gene: TRBJ1-4; D gene: TRBD1; CDR3 protein: CASSLIGGVHEKLFF; CDR3 DNA: TGTGCCAGCAGCTTAATAGGGGGCGTCCATGAAAAACTGTTTTTT
clone size: once; V gene: TRBV5-4; J gene: TRBJ1-2; D gene: TRBD1; CDR3 protein: CASSQGGPIGNAGYTF; CDR3 DNA: TGTGCCAGCAGCCAGGGGGGACCGATTGGTAACGCTGGCTACACCTTC
clone size: NA; V gene: TRBV7-2; J gene: TRBJ2-7; D gene: NA; CDR3 protein: CASSLVGTEPYEQYF; CDR3 DNA: TGTGCCAGCAGCTTAGTCGGGACCGAACCCTACGAGCAGTACTTC
clone size: medium-sized; V gene: TRBV2; J gene: TRBJ1-2; D gene: TRBD1; CDR3 protein: CASSPGTGYGYTF; CDR3 DNA: TGTGCCAGCAGCCCGGGGACAGGGTATGGCTACACCTTC
clone size: NA; V gene: TRBV2; J gene: TRBJ2-7; D gene: NA; CDR3 protein: CASSPRTDSSYEQYF; CDR3 DNA: TGTGCCAGCAGTCCACGGACCGATAGCTCCTACGAGCAGTACTTC
clone size: NA; V gene: TRBV5-5; J gene: TRBJ2-3; D gene: TRBD1; CDR3 protein: CASSIRQGLIDTQYF; CDR3 DNA: TGTGCCAGCAGCATCCGACAGGGGCTTATCGATACGCAGTATTTT
clone size: NA; V gene: TRBV9; J gene: TRBJ1-1; D gene: NA; CDR3 protein: CASSPRGQTPTEAFF; CDR3 DNA: TGTGCCAGCAGCCCCCGTGGACAGACACCCACTGAAGCTTTCTTT
clone size: NA; V gene: TRBV2; J gene: TRBJ1-2; D gene: TRBD1; CDR3 protein: CASSFLRDRDGYTF; CDR3 DNA: TGTGCCAGCAGTTTCTTACGGGACAGAGATGGCTACACCTTC
clone size: NA; V gene: TRBV7-2; J gene: TRBJ1-5; D gene: TRBD1; CDR3 protein: CASSPSPGQGNQPQHF; CDR3 DNA: TGTGCCAGCAGCCCTTCTCCCGGACAGGGAAATCAGCCCCAGCATTTT
clone size: NA; V gene: TRBV19; J gene: TRBJ1-2; D gene: NA; CDR3 protein: CASSLDILNGYTF; CDR3 DNA: TGTGCCAGTAGCCTTGACATATTGAATGGCTACACCTTC
clone size: NA; V gene: TRBV2; J gene: TRBJ1-2; D gene: TRBD1; CDR3 protein: CASSEMQGGVGYTF; CDR3 DNA: TGTGCCAGCAGTGAAATGCAGGGGGGTGTGGGCTACACCTTC
clone size: few; V gene: TRBV14; J gene: TRBJ1-6; D gene: NA; CDR3 protein: CASSLTGRANSPLHF; CDR3 DNA: TGTGCCAGCAGCCTCACAGGGCGGGCTAATTCACCCCTCCACTTT
clone size: NA; V gene: TRBV9; J gene: TRBJ1-6; D gene: TRBD1; CDR3 protein: CASSTGTGSNSPLHF; CDR3 DNA: TGTGCCAGCAGCACCGGGACAGGGAGTAATTCACCCCTCCACTTT
clone size: NA; V gene: TRBV7-2; J gene: TRBJ2-3; D gene: NA; CDR3 protein: CASSLGQLASTDTQYF; CDR3 DNA: TGTGCCAGCAGCTTAGGGCAGCTGGCCAGCACAGATACGCAGTATTTT